A single sample gave rise to the 13 T cell receptor beta chains below, sequenced in a study of spatial heterogeneity in lung cancer. As to time point: blood at routine non-recurrence follow-up after resection. Material for sequencing was whole RNA from tumor, nontumor lung or frozen PBMC, left unsorted. Via MiXCR, TCRdb re-called the 5' RACE reads, giving one row per CDR3 protein. The table lists approximately 50,000 distinct CDR3 sequences, 6% to 8.5% of them singletons, with 35% in the top ten. This specimen consisted of PBMCs, obtained at follow-up. Receptor source: a female donor with early-stage non-small cell lung cancer.

This clonotype occurred many times. The genes are TRBV10-3 and TRBJ2-5; maybe TRBD1 (7 bases). V was cut by 4 bases and J by 4 bases, with 13 bases left in between. The CDR3 sequence is 14 residues long. Germline V CDR1 and CDR2: ENHRY, SYGVKD. The CDR3 reads CAISVAGGGETQYF. DNA for the CDR3: TGTGCCATCAGTGTGGCAGGGGGAGGAGAGACCCAGTACTTC.

The chain links TRBV4-1 to TRBJ2-2; 13 bases are shared with TRBD2. V was pared by 5 bases and J by 6 bases, with 6 bases of the junction left unmatched. The CDR3 is 16 amino acids. CDR1 is MGHRA, CDR2 YSYEKL, per germline. The CDR3 loop is CASSARLAGGSGELFF. The CDR3 DNA sequence: TGCGCCAGCAGCGCCCGACTAGCGGGGGGTTCCGGGGAGCTGTTTTTT.

This clonotype was seen ten or more times. The chain links TRBV6-5 to TRBJ1-1; tentatively, D is TRBD1 (5 bases). The CDR3 extends over 14 amino acids. Germline V gives CDR1 MNHEY, CDR2 SVGAGI. In nucleotides, the CDR3 is TGTACGAGCCCCCGACAGTTGTGGAACACTGAAGCTTTCTTT. The encoded protein is CTSPRQLWNTEAFF.

The chain links TRBV14 to TRBJ1-6; D remains unclear. CDR1 SGHDN and CDR2 FVKESK come from the germline V gene. This CDR3 has 13 residues. Trimming took 6 bases from V and 7 from J, leaving 10 bases between them. The CDR3 loop is CASSVSRNSPLHF. The CDR3 DNA sequence: TGTGCCAGCAGTGTGTCCCGAAATTCACCCCTCCACTTT. Full variable domain (outside the CDR3, taken from reference TRBV14 and TRBJ1-6): EAGVTQFPSHSVIEKGQTVTLRCDPISGHDNLYWYRRVMGKEIKFLLHFVKESKQDESGMPNNRFLAERTGGTYSTLKVQPAELEDSGVYFCASSVSRNSPLHFGNGTRLTVT.

In this sample, this clonotype turned up many times. The genes are TRBV4-1 and TRBJ1-6; TRBD1 is a possible D gene (5 bases). From germline, CDR1 is MGHRA and CDR2 YSYEKL. The length of the CDR3 is 17 residues. Between the trimmed V and J ends, which lost 1 base and 1 base, there was a span of 11 bases. CDR3 DNA sequence: TGCGCCAGCAGCCAAGCGCAGGGTGCTTCCTATAATTCACCCCTCCACTTT. As protein: CASSQAQGASYNSPLHF.

This clonotype came up many times. V gene TRBV5-1 combines with J gene TRBJ1-2; D remains ambiguous. The CDR3 length is 15 residues. V shed 4 bases and J shed 2 bases, with 15 bases lying between them. Germline V gene lookup returns CDR1 SGHRS and CDR2 YFSETQ. This chain's CDR3 is CASSPSDGLNYGYTF. The CDR3 nucleotides are TGCGCCAGCAGCCCCTCGGACGGACTAAACTATGGCTACACCTTC.

This clonotype has ten or more counts. The V and J genes are TRBV12-3 or TRBV12-4 and TRBJ2-3; D gene uncertain. Trimming cost V 4 bases and J 6 bases, with 8 bases left between them. This CDR3 is built from 12 residues. The CDR3 loop is CASSSLDDTQYF. CDR3 in DNA: TGTGCCAGCAGTTCCCTCGACGATACGCAGTATTTT.

This clonotype occurred many times. The V and J genes are TRBV12-3 or TRBV12-4 and TRBJ2-1; the match to TRBD1 covers 7 bases. This CDR3 has 14 amino acids. The V segment lost 4 bases and the J segment 9 bases; nucleotides outside the gene matches: 9. CDR3 sequence reads: CASSSNRGNGEQFF. The CDR3 DNA is TGTGCCAGCAGTTCCAACAGGGGTAACGGTGAGCAGTTCTTC.

This clonotype was picked up many times. J is TRBJ2-1 and V is TRBV12-3 or TRBV12-4; 9 positions agree with TRBD2. V lost 8 bases, J lost 8 bases, and 4 bases stayed unmatched. This CDR3 contains 12 residues. The CDR3: CASVAGGDEQFF. CDR3 nucleotide sequence: TGTGCCAGCGTGGCGGGGGGGGATGAGCAGTTCTTC.

This sequence joins TRBV12-3 or TRBV12-4 and TRBJ1-2, with D possibly matching TRBD1 (6 bases). V was pared by 3 bases and J by 2 bases, with 13 bases between. The CDR3 sequence is 15 residues long. In nucleotides, the CDR3 is TGTGCCAGCAGTTTTGGGGGCAGGGTGAACTATGGCTACACCTTC. This encodes CASSFGGRVNYGYTF.

This clonotype was seen only a few times. The chain links TRBV29-1 to TRBJ2-5; D possibly matches TRBD1 or TRBD2 (6 bases each). Trimming pared 7 bases from V and 2 bases from J, leaving 11 bases between. The CDR3 sequence is 12 residues long. Germline-derived CDR1 and CDR2 are SQVTM and ANQGSEA. CDR3 in DNA: TGCAGCGCCAGGAGGGGGCAAGAGACCCAGTACTTC. Protein product: CSARRGQETQYF.

This clonotype occurred a few times. The chain couples TRBV5-1 to TRBJ2-5; 9 bases are a match to TRBD2. Losses at the gene ends were 4 bases for V and 5 bases for J; bases not matched to a gene: 9. This CDR3 has 15 residues. Germline values: CDR1 SGHRS, CDR2 YFSETQ. CDR3 region: CASSRRGSGGETQYF. As DNA, the CDR3 is TGCGCCAGCAGCCGCCGTGGTAGCGGGGGTGAGACCCAGTACTTC.

This clonotype was seen repeatedly, ten times or more. This chain joins TRBV18 and TRBJ2-5, with 7 nucleotides matching TRBD1. J lost 5 bases, V lost 1 base, and 4 bases had no gene match. CDR3 length equals 14 residues. CDR1 and CDR2 (germline): KGHSH, LQKENI. This chain's CDR3 is CASSPLTGTETQYF. CDR3 sequence (DNA): TGTGCCAGCTCACCACTGACAGGGACGGAGACCCAGTACTTC.